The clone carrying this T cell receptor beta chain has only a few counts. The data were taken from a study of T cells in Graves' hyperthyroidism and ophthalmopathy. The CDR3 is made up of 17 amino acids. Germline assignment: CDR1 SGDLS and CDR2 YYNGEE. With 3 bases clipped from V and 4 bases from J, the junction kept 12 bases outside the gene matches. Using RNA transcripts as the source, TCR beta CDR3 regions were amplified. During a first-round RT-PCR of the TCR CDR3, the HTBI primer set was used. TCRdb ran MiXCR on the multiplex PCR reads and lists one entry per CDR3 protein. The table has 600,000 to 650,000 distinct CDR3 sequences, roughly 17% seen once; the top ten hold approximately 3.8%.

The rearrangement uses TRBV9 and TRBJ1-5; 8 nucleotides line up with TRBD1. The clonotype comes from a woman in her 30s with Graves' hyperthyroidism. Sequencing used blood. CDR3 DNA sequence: TGTGCCAGCAGCGCCGGACAGGGCCCTTTTGGGAATCAGCCCCAGCATTTT. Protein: CASSAGQGPFGNQPQHF. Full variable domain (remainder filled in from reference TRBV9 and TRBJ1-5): DSGVTQTPKHLITATGQRVTLRCSPRSGDLSVYWYQQSLDQGLQFLIQYYNGEERAKGNILERFSAQQFPDLHSELNLSSLELGDSALYFCASSAGQGPFGNQPQHFGDGTRLSIL.